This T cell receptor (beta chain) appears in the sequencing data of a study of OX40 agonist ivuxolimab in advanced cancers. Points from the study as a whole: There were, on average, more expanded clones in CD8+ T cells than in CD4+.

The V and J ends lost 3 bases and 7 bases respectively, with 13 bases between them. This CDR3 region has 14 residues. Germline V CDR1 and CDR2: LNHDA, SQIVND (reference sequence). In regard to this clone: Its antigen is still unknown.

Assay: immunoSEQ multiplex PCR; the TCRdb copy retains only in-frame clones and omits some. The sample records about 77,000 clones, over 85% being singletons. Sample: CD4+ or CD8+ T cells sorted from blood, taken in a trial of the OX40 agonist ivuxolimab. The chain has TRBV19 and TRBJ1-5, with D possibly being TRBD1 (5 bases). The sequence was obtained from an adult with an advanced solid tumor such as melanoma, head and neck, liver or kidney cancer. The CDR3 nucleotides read TGTGCCAGTAGTATGGAGGGGTGGGGGCAGCCCCAGCATTTT. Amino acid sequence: CASSMEGWGQPQHF.